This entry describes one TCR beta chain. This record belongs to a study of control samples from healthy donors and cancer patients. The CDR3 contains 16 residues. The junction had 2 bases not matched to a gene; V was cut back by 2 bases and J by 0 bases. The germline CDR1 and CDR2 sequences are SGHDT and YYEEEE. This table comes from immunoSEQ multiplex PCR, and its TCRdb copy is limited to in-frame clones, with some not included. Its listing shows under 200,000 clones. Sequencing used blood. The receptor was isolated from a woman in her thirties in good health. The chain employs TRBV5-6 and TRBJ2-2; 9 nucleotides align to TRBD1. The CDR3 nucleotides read TGTGCCAGCAGCTTCCGACAGGGGGCGAACACCGGGGAGCTGTTTTTT. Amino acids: CASSFRQGANTGELFF. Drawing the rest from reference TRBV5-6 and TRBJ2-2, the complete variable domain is DAGVTQSPTHLIKTRGQQVTLRCSPKSGHDTVSWYQQALGQGPQFIFQYYEEEERQRGNFPDRFSGHQFPNYSSELNVNALLLGDSALYLCASSFRQGANTGELFFGEGSRLTVL.